The TCR beta chain described here comes from a study of T cell changes during pregnancy in multiple sclerosis. Repertoires were generated with immunoSEQ multiplex PCR, while TCRdb's copy carries only in-frame clones and drops some. Of tens of thousands of clones listed, about 92% are singletons. Trimming removed 1 base at V and 3 bases at J, with 10 bases between. CDR1 and CDR2 (germline): SGHAT, FQNNGV. This CDR3 comprises 14 residues. The rearrangement joins TRBV11-2 to TRBJ2-7, with a weak D call TRBD2 (6 bases). The clonotype was recovered from a female donor with multiple sclerosis, enrolled in a pregnancy study. The source material was peripheral blood, sampled in the third trimester of pregnancy. The CDR3 DNA is TGTGCCAGCAGCTTAGGGCGGGGCTTCTACGAGCAGTACTTC. Its protein product is CASSLGRGFYEQYF.